Below are 24 T cell receptor beta chains sequenced from a single sample in a study of OX40 agonist ivuxolimab in advanced cancers. Library prep was done by the immunoSEQ multiplex PCR assay. The source is immuneACCESS, and TCRdb retained only in-frame sequences with V and J called. Part of the clones is not carried over; for the studies checked, unresolved V genes explain less than half of this, and the remainder is unexplained. For this sample there are about 73,000 clones; more than 85% appear just once. The ten largest clones represent 10% of the sample. The sequencing used CD4+ or CD8+ T cells sorted from blood, collected in a trial of the OX40 agonist ivuxolimab. The receptors were sampled from an adult with an advanced solid tumor such as melanoma, head and neck, liver or kidney cancer.

The J gene is TRBJ2-2, the V gene TRBV7-3, with a weak D call TRBD1 (5 bases). V dropped 1 base and J dropped 6 bases, with 6 bases sitting between them. CDR1 is SGHTA and CDR2 is FQGTGA in the germline V gene. CDR3 size: 13 residues. The CDR3 spells CASSLMGPGELFF. CDR3 coding DNA: TGTGCCAGCAGCTTAATGGGGCCCGGGGAGCTGTTTTTT.

This chain joins TRBV4-1 and TRBJ2-3; TRBD2 aligns across 9 bases. Germline V gene lookup returns CDR1 MGHRA and CDR2 YSYEKL. The CDR3 spans 17 residues. V lost 2 bases, J lost 1 base, and 7 bases stayed unmatched. The CDR3 spells CASSQISAGGGTDTQYF. CDR3 nucleotides: TGCGCCAGCAGCCAAATCTCAGCGGGGGGCGGCACAGATACGCAGTATTTT.

The V and J genes are TRBV2 and TRBJ1-2; 9 bases line up with TRBD1. V dropped 5 bases and J dropped 2; count of bases not matched to a gene: 9. The CDR3 extends over 16 amino acids. The germline gives CDR1 SNHLY, CDR2 FYNNEI. CDR3 DNA sequence: TGTGCCAGCAGTCGAACCCCCACAGGGGGCAACTATGGCTACACCTTC. Translated: CASSRTPTGGNYGYTF. Complete variable domain (other parts from reference TRBV2 and TRBJ1-2): EPEVTQTPSHQVTQMGQEVILRCVPISNHLYFYWYRQILGQKVEFLVSFYNNEISEKSEIFDDQFSVERPDGSNFTLKIRSTKLEDSAMYFCASSRTPTGGNYGYTFGSGTRLTVV.

The genes are TRBV10-1 and TRBJ1-2; 9 bases are shared with TRBD1. The CDR3 consists of 17 residues. Germline CDR1 reads WNHNN; CDR2 reads SYGVQD (reference sequence). The V and J ends lost 8 bases and 3 bases, in that order; junction bases with no gene match: 16. The CDR3 protein is CASHRGQGVLSHYGYTF. Here the CDR3 DNA reads TGCGCCAGCCACCGGGGACAGGGTGTGTTATCCCACTATGGCTACACCTTC.

The chain employs TRBV6-6 and TRBJ2-1; D not resolved. This CDR3 has 12 amino acids. V shed 2 bases and J shed 6 bases, with 5 bases lying between them. From germline, CDR1 is MNHNY and CDR2 SVGAGI (reference sequence). CDR3 sequence: CASSYPFNEQFF. In DNA form, the CDR3 reads TGTGCCAGCAGTTACCCCTTCAATGAGCAGTTCTTC.

The rearrangement links TRBV7-9 to TRBJ1-2; D gene unclear. Looked up from germline, CDR1 is SEHNR and CDR2 is FQNEAQ (reference sequence). V was pared by 1 base and J by 1 base, with 4 bases between. This CDR3 region has 13 residues. CDR3 DNA: TGTGCCAGCAGCTTAGGGGATAACTATGGCTACACCTTC. This translates into CASSLGDNYGYTF.

The genes are TRBV7-2 and TRBJ2-6, with 8 bases lining up with TRBD2. CDR1 SGHTA and CDR2 FQGNSA come from the germline V gene. V lost 7 bases and J lost 0; bases outside the gene matches: 8. The CDR3 totals 17 residues. As DNA, the CDR3 is TGTGCCAGCACCGAAGCGGGGGCGTACTCTGGGGCCAACGTCCTGACTTTC. Its translation: CASTEAGAYSGANVLTF.

The chain employs TRBV6-8 and TRBJ2-7; D may be TRBD1 (5 bases). CDR1 is MNHGY and CDR2 is SAAAGT in the germline V gene. V was pared by 4 bases and J by 0 bases, with 13 bases between. The CDR3 spans 15 residues. The CDR3 here is CASSLNRNGSYEQYF. DNA for the CDR3: TGTGCCAGCAGTTTAAACAGGAATGGCTCCTACGAGCAGTACTTC.

A single count supports this clone. This chain uses TRBV11-2 with TRBJ1-1, with D possibly being TRBD1 (6 bases). Germline CDR1 SGHAT, CDR2 FQNNGV. This CDR3 has 14 amino acids. Trimming stripped 5 bases from V and 6 bases from J, with 16 bases between. The CDR3 region is CASSPTMGGPEAFF. The CDR3 bases are TGTGCCAGCAGCCCCACCATGGGGGGGCCTGAAGCTTTCTTT.

This chain's CDR3 is CASSFEPYETDKETQYF. CDR3 sequence (DNA): TGCGCCAGCAGCTTCGAGCCCTACGAGACAGATAAAGAGACCCAGTACTTC. This chain links TRBV5-1 with TRBJ2-5, with a possible D match to TRBD1 (5 bases). Germline CDR1 SGHRS, CDR2 YFSETQ. The ends were cut back, 2 bases at V and 3 bases at J, with 20 bases in the middle. The CDR3 has 17 residues.

The rearrangement links TRBV18 to TRBJ2-5; D is ambiguous. The length of the CDR3 is 15 residues. CDR1 KGHSH and CDR2 LQKENI come from the germline V gene. V lost 3 bases, J lost 0 bases, and 11 bases lay in between. DNA of the CDR3: TGTGCCAGCTCACCCTCCTCCAGAAACCAAGAGACCCAGTACTTC. Protein sequence: CASSPSSRNQETQYF.

The chain joins TRBV7-9 to TRBJ2-2, with 8 bases that match TRBD1. With 8 bases clipped from V and 5 bases from J, the junction kept 19 bases outside the gene matches. CDR1 is SEHNR and CDR2 is FQNEAQ in the germline V gene (reference sequence). CDR3 length: 18 amino acids. The CDR3 protein is CASDVRGQDYGLTGELFF. In DNA form, the CDR3 reads TGTGCCAGCGACGTTAGGGGACAGGATTATGGATTGACCGGGGAGCTGTTTTTT.

This chain connects TRBV6-5 to TRBJ1-5; D call uncertain. The V end was cut by 9 bases, the J end by 0 bases, with 6 bases between. The CDR3 runs to 12 residues. Germline V gives CDR1 MNHEY, CDR2 SVGAGI. The DNA of the CDR3 is TGTGCCAGTGGCTATAGCAATCAGCCCCAGCATTTT. Translated: CASGYSNQPQHF.

This clone was picked up one time. The chain has TRBV6-1 and TRBJ2-7; D uncertain. Deletions cut 10 bases from V and 2 bases from J, with 12 bases between. The CDR3 has 12 residues. CDR1 and CDR2 from the germline V gene are MNHNS and SASEGT. The CDR3 DNA sequence: TGTGCCATCGAGGTAAGGGCCTACGAGCAGTACTTC. It codes for CAIEVRAYEQYF.

This sequence joins TRBV6-1 and TRBJ1-1, with D perhaps TRBD1 (6 bases). The CDR3 consists of 15 residues. CDR1 MNHNS and CDR2 SASEGT come from the germline V gene. The ends were cut back, 1 base at V and 5 bases at J, with 14 bases in the middle. DNA for the CDR3: TGTGCCAGCAGTGAAGTACAGGGCGCATGGACTGAAGCTTTCTTT. Residues: CASSEVQGAWTEAFF.

This rearrangement joins TRBV7-9 to TRBJ2-2; TRBD1 might be the D (5 bases). Trimming pared 0 bases from V and 6 bases from J, leaving 8 bases between. The CDR3 consists of 14 residues. Germline values: CDR1 SEHNR, CDR2 FQNEAQ (reference sequence). The DNA for the CDR3 is TGTGCCAGCAGCTTAGCCCAGGGTCCCGGGGAGCTGTTTTTT. Encoded protein: CASSLAQGPGELFF.

This chain joins TRBV9 and TRBJ1-2; TRBD1 aligns across 10 bases. The germline CDR1 and CDR2 sequences are SGDLS and YYNGEE. The CDR3 is 16 residues long. With V trimmed by 0 bases and J by 6 bases, 8 bases remained unmatched. CDR3 in DNA: TGTGCCAGCAGCGTAGGACTTGGACAGGGGGTACATGGCTACACCTTC. The encoded protein is CASSVGLGQGVHGYTF. Full variable domain (outside the CDR3, taken from reference TRBV9 and TRBJ1-2): DSGVTQTPKHLITATGQRVTLRCSPRSGDLSVYWYQQSLDQGLQFLIQYYNGEERAKGNILERFSAQQFPDLHSELNLSSLELGDSALYFCASSVGLGQGVHGYTFGSGTRLTVV.

The rearrangement joins TRBV10-1 to TRBJ1-1; D is uncertain. V lost 6 bases and J 0 bases, leaving 14 bases between the germline ends. This CDR3 is built from 15 residues. Germline lookup yields CDR1 WNHNN and CDR2 SYGVQD (reference sequence). The chain's CDR3 is CASREHRSMNTEAFF. CDR3 bases: TGCGCCAGCAGGGAACATAGATCCATGAACACTGAAGCTTTCTTT.

V is TRBV29-1 and J is TRBJ2-7, with TRBD2 as a possible D gene (7 bases). Trimming cost V 3 bases and J 9 bases, with 18 bases left between them. CDR1 is SQVTM and CDR2 is ANQGSEA in the germline V gene. The CDR3 is 13 residues long. This chain's CDR3 is CSVEAGEGLGQYF. Written as DNA, the CDR3 is TGCAGCGTTGAGGCAGGGGAGGGGTTAGGGCAGTACTTC.

The V and J genes are TRBV4-1 and TRBJ1-3, with D unresolved. The CDR3 loop spans 15 amino acids. Trimming removed 3 bases at V and 4 bases at J, with 13 bases between. The germline gives CDR1 MGHRA, CDR2 YSYEKL. In nucleotides, the CDR3 is TGCGCCAGCAGCCAGTCGCGGGGTCTGGGAAACACCATATATTTT. This gives the protein CASSQSRGLGNTIYF.

This sequence joins TRBV5-6 and TRBJ1-1; D is ambiguous. V lost 5 bases to trimming and J lost 1 base, with 12 bases between them. Germline CDR1 and CDR2: SGHDT and YYEEEE. The CDR3 extends over 14 amino acids. CDR3 coding DNA: TGTGCCAGCAGGAGAGCGTGGGGGAACACTGAAGCTTTCTTT. Encoded protein: CASRRAWGNTEAFF.

This sequence joins TRBV27 and TRBJ2-7; 7 bases are a match to TRBD2. This CDR3 comprises 13 residues. CDR1 MNHEY and CDR2 SMNVEV come from the germline V gene (reference sequence). V gave up 6 bases and J gave up 7 bases; unmatched junction bases: 9. CDR3 sequence: CASSEGLVREQYF. In DNA, the CDR3 is TGTGCCAGCAGCGAAGGACTAGTAAGGGAGCAGTACTTC.

This sequence joins TRBV5-1 and TRBJ2-7; 8 nucleotides match TRBD1. This CDR3 spans 16 amino acids. The trim removed 4 bases at V and 0 bases at J, leaving 9 bases unmatched. Germline CDR1 SGHRS, CDR2 YFSETQ. The DNA for the CDR3 is TGCGCCAGCAGCGCCGGACAGGGCCTTCTCTCCTACGAGCAGTACTTC. This codes for CASSAGQGLLSYEQYF.

The rearrangement uses TRBV7-9 and TRBJ2-7; D may be TRBD1 (6 bases). Trimming took off 5 bases at V and 4 bases at J, with 15 bases between the two ends. The CDR3 length is 14 residues. Germline values: CDR1 SEHNR, CDR2 FQNEAQ (reference sequence). The CDR3 DNA follows: TGTGCCAGCAGCCCCTCAGGACAGCTTTACGAGCAGTACTTC. Translating it yields CASSPSGQLYEQYF. Full variable domain (missing parts from reference TRBV7-9 and TRBJ2-7): DTGVSQNPRHKITKRGQNVTFRCDPISEHNRLYWYRQTLGQGPEFLTYFQNEAQLEKSRLLSDRFSAERPKGSFSTLEIQRTEQGDSAMYLCASSPSGQLYEQYFGPGTRLTVT.